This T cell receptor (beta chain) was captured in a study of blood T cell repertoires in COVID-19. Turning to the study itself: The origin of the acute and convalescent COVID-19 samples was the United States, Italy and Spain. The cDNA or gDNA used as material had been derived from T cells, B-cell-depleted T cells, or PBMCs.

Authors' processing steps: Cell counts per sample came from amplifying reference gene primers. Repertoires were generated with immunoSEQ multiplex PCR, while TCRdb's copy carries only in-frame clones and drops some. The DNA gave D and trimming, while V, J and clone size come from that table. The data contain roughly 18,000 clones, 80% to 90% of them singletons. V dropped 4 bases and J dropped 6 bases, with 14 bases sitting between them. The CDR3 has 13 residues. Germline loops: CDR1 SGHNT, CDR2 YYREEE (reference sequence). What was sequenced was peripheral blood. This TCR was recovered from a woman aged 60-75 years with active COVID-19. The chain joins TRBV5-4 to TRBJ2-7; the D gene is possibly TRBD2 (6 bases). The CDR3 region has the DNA TGTGCCAGCAGCAGGACCGGGGGAGGCGAGCAGTACTTC. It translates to CASSRTGGGEQYF.